This is a list of T cell receptor beta chains from one sample in a study of metastatic and nonmetastatic thyroid tumors. With MiXCR, TCRdb called clones anew from the PCR reads. Here the sample spans over 15,000 clones, 3.5% to 4.5% being singletons. The sequenced sample consisted of tumor tissue. All receptors come from a female donor with papillary thyroid cancer or a benign thyroid nodule (not recorded which). Some clones in this sample may be carry-over from other donors' samples. The CDR3 runs from the conserved cysteine through the conserved F or W. Each record gives: J gene, CDR3 length, clone size, V gene, D gene, CDR3 protein, CDR3 DNA. A D gene is named only where the DNA matches it firmly. Size is omitted from some rows. Given values are once, few, many or a class for expanded clones.

TRBJ2-2 16 medium-sized TRBV9 TRBD1 CASSVITGTGGGELFF TGTGCCAGCAGCGTAATAACCGGGACAGGCGGCGGGGAGCTGTTTTTT
TRBJ2-3 14 - TRBV19 TRBD2 CASRPSGSTDTQYF TGTGCCAGTAGGCCTAGCGGTAGCACAGATACGCAGTATTTT
TRBJ2-7 15 few TRBV27 TRBD1 CASSTRTGATYEQYF TGTGCCAGCAGTACCCGGACAGGGGCAACCTACGAGCAGTACTTC
TRBJ2-7 15 medium-sized TRBV3-1 TRBD2 CASSQRLAGGYEQYF TGTGCCAGCAGCCAGCGACTAGCGGGAGGCTACGAGCAGTACTTC
TRBJ2-7 14 few TRBV6-1 - CASRDTGVSYEQYF TGTGCCAGCAGAGATACGGGGGTGTCCTACGAGCAGTACTTC
TRBJ1-1 14 - TRBV6-5 - CASSYSKVWLEAFF TGTGCCAGCAGTTACTCGAAGGTTTGGCTAGAAGCTTTCTTT
TRBJ2-3 15 - TRBV7-7 TRBD2 CASSAGTSGMLAQYF TGTGCTAGCAGCGCCGGGACTAGCGGGATGTTGGCGCAGTATTTT
TRBJ1-2 13 - TRBV10-3 TRBD1 CAIHTGGGYGYTF TGTGCCATCCACACAGGGGGCGGCTATGGCTACACCTTC
TRBJ1-4 13 - TRBV20-1 - CSARAGRDEKLFF TGCAGTGCCAGGGCAGGGCGGGATGAAAAACTGTTTTTT
TRBJ2-7 14 few TRBV25-1 - CASSGTSEAYEQYF TGTGCCAGCAGCGGGACAAGCGAAGCCTACGAGCAGTACTTC
TRBJ1-4 13 - TRBV27 - CATTPGGGGKLFF TGTGCCACCACCCCGGGAGGGGGGGGAAAACTGTTTTTT
TRBJ1-2 14 few TRBV29-1 TRBD1 CSVARDSANYGYTF TGCAGCGTTGCCCGGGACAGTGCTAACTATGGCTACACCTTC
TRBJ2-3 14 few TRBV6-1 TRBD2 CASSWGGVTDTQYF TGTGCCAGCAGCTGGGGGGGGGTCACAGATACGCAGTATTTT
TRBJ1-5 17 - TRBV7-8 TRBD1 CASSASGTGVVKQPQHF TGTGCCAGCAGCGCCTCCGGGACAGGGGTAGTAAAACAGCCCCAGCATTTT
TRBJ2-7 13 few TRBV6-2/TRBV6-3 - CASSYLSRREQYF TGTGCCAGCAGTTACCTGTCCCGCAGGGAGCAGTACTTC
TRBJ2-3 16 few TRBV6-9 TRBD2 CASSYAASGNPDTQYF TGTGCCAGCAGTTACGCGGCTAGCGGGAATCCAGATACGCAGTATTTT
TRBJ2-1 12 few TRBV11-1 - CASSSQKREQFF TGTGCCAGCAGCTCCCAAAAGCGGGAGCAGTTCTTC
TRBJ1-2 14 - TRBV5-1 - CASSLKQSGYGYTF TGCGCCAGCAGCTTGAAACAGTCGGGCTATGGCTACACCTTC
TRBJ1-5 15 few TRBV6-1 - CASSRIQGSNQPQHF TGTGCCAGCAGTCGAATACAGGGAAGCAATCAGCCCCAGCATTTT
TRBJ2-4 18 many TRBV5-1 - CASSRTTGAGLAKNIQYF TGCGCCAGCAGCAGGACCACCGGGGCAGGGCTAGCCAAAAACATTCAGTACTTC
TRBJ1-3 15 few TRBV7-8 - CASSFTGIPGNTIYF TGTGCCAGCAGCTTTACAGGAATTCCTGGAAACACCATATATTTT
TRBJ1-2 13 few TRBV6-5 TRBD1 CASSSDRGLGYTF TGTGCCAGCAGTTCCGACAGGGGTTTGGGCTACACCTTC
TRBJ1-2 12 - TRBV7-2 - CASSLAREGFTF TGTGCCAGCAGCTTAGCGCGTGAAGGGTTCACCTTC
TRBJ2-3 17 - TRBV7-2 - CASSLVVGGQGADTQYF TGTGCCAGCAGCTTAGTGGTGGGGGGGCAGGGGGCAGATACGCAGTATTTT
TRBJ2-2 15 few TRBV6-1 TRBD1 CASRQGQGAAGELFF TGTGCCAGCAGGCAGGGACAGGGGGCCGCCGGGGAGCTGTTTTTT
TRBJ2-7 14 - TRBV28 TRBD2 CASSLRREFNEQYF TGTGCCAGCAGTTTACGGCGGGAGTTCAACGAGCAGTACTTC
TRBJ2-7 14 few TRBV28 - CASSSHYRESEQYF TGTGCCAGCAGTTCCCACTACAGGGAATCCGAGCAGTACTTC
TRBJ1-1 14 many TRBV6-1 - CASSEVEKASEAFF TGTGCCAGCAGTGAAGTTGAGAAGGCGAGTGAAGCTTTCTTT
TRBJ2-5 9 few TRBV29-1 - CSVEETQYF TGCAGCGTCGAAGAGACCCAGTACTTC
TRBJ2-7 14 - TRBV30 - CAWSVLDKPYEQYF TGTGCCTGGAGTGTACTGGACAAACCCTACGAGCAGTACTTC
TRBJ1-2 14 - TRBV19 - CASSPYHSDYGYTF TGTGCCAGTAGTCCTTACCATTCGGACTATGGCTACACCTTC
TRBJ1-5 16 few TRBV4-2 TRBD1 CASSQPDRDPVGPQHF TGTGCCAGCAGCCAACCTGACAGGGATCCTGTGGGGCCCCAGCATTTT
TRBJ2-6 15 many TRBV6-4 - CASSDADGGANVLTF TGTGCCAGCAGTGACGCGGACGGTGGGGCCAACGTCCTGACTTTC
TRBJ2-7 13 - TRBV11-2 - CAGSSDSAYEQYF TGTGCCGGCAGCTCGGACAGCGCCTACGAGCAGTACTTC
TRBJ2-3 13 - TRBV24-1 - CGTSAPSKETQYF TGTGGCACCTCGGCCCCTAGCAAAGAGACGCAGTATTTT
TRBJ2-7 13 few TRBV2 TRBD1 CASSPTGVAEQYF TGTGCCAGCAGTCCTACAGGGGTGGCCGAGCAGTACTTC
TRBJ1-1 13 few TRBV24-1 - CATRDRWGTEAFF TGTGCCACCCGAGACAGGTGGGGAACTGAAGCTTTCTTT
TRBJ2-7 13 - TRBV28 TRBD1 CASSFPDRGGQYF TGTGCCAGCAGTTTCCCGGACAGGGGCGGGCAGTACTTC
TRBJ2-4 14 - TRBV19 - CASSIGRVRNTQYF TGTGCCAGTAGCATAGGTCGGGTTAGAAACACTCAGTACTTC
TRBJ2-2 14 few TRBV19 - CATDMGLNTGELFF TGTGCCACCGACATGGGGTTGAACACCGGGGAGCTGTTTTTT
TRBJ2-3 16 few TRBV20-1 - CSAEDFGSRSTDTQYF TGCAGTGCAGAGGATTTTGGTAGCCGAAGCACAGATACGCAGTATTTT
TRBJ2-3 15 few TRBV9 - CASSPRPGGTDTQYF TGTGCCAGCAGCCCCCGGCCAGGGGGCACAGATACGCAGTATTTT
TRBJ2-2 14 few TRBV24-1 - CATSDLVRSGELFF TGTGCCACCAGTGATTTGGTCCGTTCCGGGGAGCTGTTTTTT
TRBJ1-2 14 - TRBV30 TRBD1 CAWSGTGVFYGYTF TGTGCCTGGAGTGGGACAGGGGTTTTCTATGGCTACACCTTC
TRBJ2-6 18 - TRBV13 - CASSQGDRISSGANVLTF TGTGCCAGCAGCCAAGGCGACCGGATTAGCTCTGGGGCCAACGTCCTGACTTTC